The 2 T cell receptor beta chains presented below share a single source sample, sequenced in a study of T cell repertoires in cytomegalovirus infection. TCRdb reprocessed the reads via MiXCR and lists one record per CDR3 protein. The table has hundreds of thousands of distinct CDR3 sequences, 17% seen once. Sequenced material: PBMCs. These receptor sequences come from a human donor in good health (CMV status not recorded). Some clones in this sample may be carry-over from other donors' samples.

This clonotype was found many times. The J gene is TRBJ2-1, the V gene TRBV7-6; D tentatively reads TRBD1 or TRBD2 (5 bases each). Germline values: CDR1 SGHVS, CDR2 FNYEAQ. The length of the CDR3 is 18 residues. Trimming left V 5 bases short and J 4 bases short, with 24 bases between. CDR3 sequence (DNA): TGTGCCAGCAGCCGCAATGGAAAACTAGTAGGGGTATACAATGAGCAGTTCTTC. Protein product: CASSRNGKLVGVYNEQFF.

This clonotype showed up many times. V and J are TRBV28 and TRBJ1-1; no clear D. With 7 bases removed from V and 1 base from J, the gap between germline ends came to 7 bases. The CDR3 is 12 residues long. Germline-derived CDR1 and CDR2 are MDHEN and SYDVKM. DNA for the CDR3: TGTGCCAGCAAAGGGTCGAACACTGAAGCTTTCTTT. This translates into CASKGSNTEAFF. Supplemented by reference TRBV28 and TRBJ1-1, the full variable domain reads DVKVTQSSRYLVKRTGEKVFLECVQDMDHENMFWYRQDPGLGLRLIYFSYDVKMKEKGDIPEGYSVSREKKERFSLILESASTNQTSMYLCASKGSNTEAFFGQGTRLTVV.